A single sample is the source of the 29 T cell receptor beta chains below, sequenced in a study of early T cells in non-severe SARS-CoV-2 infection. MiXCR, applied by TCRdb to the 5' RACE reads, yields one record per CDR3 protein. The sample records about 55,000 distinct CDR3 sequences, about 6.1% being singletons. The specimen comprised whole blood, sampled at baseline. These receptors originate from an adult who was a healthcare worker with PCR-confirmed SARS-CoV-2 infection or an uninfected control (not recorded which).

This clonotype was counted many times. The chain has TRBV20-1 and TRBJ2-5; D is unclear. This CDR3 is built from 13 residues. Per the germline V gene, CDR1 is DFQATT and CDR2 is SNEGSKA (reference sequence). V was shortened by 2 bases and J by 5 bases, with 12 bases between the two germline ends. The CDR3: CSARQVPRETQYF. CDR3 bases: TGCAGTGCTAGACAGGTCCCGCGGGAGACCCAGTACTTC.

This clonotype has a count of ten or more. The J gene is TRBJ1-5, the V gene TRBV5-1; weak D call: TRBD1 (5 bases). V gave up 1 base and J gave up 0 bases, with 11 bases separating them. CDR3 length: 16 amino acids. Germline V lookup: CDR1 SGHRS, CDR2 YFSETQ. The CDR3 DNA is TGCGCCAGCAGCTTGACAGGTGGCAATAGCAATCAGCCCCAGCATTTT. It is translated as CASSLTGGNSNQPQHF. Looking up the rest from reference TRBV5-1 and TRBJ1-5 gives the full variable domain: KAGVTQTPRYLIKTRGQQVTLSCSPISGHRSVSWYQQTPGQGLQFLFEYFSETQRNKGNFPGRFSGRQFSNSRSEMNVSTLELGDSALYLCASSLTGGNSNQPQHFGDGTRLSIL.

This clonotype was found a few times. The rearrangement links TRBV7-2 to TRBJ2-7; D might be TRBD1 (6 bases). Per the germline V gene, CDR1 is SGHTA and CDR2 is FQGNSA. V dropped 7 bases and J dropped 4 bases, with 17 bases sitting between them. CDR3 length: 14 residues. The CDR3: CASNIGTSHYEQYF. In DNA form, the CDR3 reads TGTGCCAGCAACATCGGGACATCGCATTACGAGCAGTACTTC.

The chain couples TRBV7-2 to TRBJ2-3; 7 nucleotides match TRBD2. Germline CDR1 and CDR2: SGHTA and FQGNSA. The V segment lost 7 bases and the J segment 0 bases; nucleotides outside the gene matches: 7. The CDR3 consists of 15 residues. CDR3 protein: CASTLGRGSTDTQYF. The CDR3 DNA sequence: TGTGCCAGCACTTTGGGGAGGGGCAGCACAGATACGCAGTATTTT.

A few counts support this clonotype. The CDR3 nucleotides read TGTGCCAGCAGTTACCAAGGGTCAGGCACTGAAGCTTTCTTT. It translates to CASSYQGSGTEAFF. The gene calls are TRBV6-5 and TRBJ1-1; no definite D call. The CDR3 sequence is 14 residues long. Trimming took 2 bases from V and 4 from J, leaving 11 bases between them. Germline assignment: CDR1 MNHEY and CDR2 SVGAGI.

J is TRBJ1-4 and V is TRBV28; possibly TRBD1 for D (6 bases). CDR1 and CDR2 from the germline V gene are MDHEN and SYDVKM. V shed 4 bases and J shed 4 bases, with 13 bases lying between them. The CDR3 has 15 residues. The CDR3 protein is CASSYPGQLNEKLFF. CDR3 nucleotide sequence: TGTGCCAGCAGTTACCCGGGACAACTTAATGAAAAACTGTTTTTT.

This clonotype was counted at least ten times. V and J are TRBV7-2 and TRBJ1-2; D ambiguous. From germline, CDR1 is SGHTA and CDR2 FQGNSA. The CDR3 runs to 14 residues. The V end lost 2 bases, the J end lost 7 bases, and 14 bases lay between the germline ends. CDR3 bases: TGTGCCAGCAGCTTACCGCCGATGGTGGCTGGCTACACCTTC. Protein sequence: CASSLPPMVAGYTF.

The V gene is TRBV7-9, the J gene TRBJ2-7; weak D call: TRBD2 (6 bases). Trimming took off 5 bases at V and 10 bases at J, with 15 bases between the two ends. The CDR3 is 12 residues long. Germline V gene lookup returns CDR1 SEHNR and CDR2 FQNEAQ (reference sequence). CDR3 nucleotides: TGTGCCAGCAGCCGGATATTGGAGGGTCAGTACTTC. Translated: CASSRILEGQYF. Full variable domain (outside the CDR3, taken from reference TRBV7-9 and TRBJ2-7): DTGVSQNPRHKITKRGQNVTFRCDPISEHNRLYWYRQTLGQGPEFLTYFQNEAQLEKSRLLSDRFSAERPKGSFSTLEIQRTEQGDSAMYLCASSRILEGQYFGPGTRLTVT.

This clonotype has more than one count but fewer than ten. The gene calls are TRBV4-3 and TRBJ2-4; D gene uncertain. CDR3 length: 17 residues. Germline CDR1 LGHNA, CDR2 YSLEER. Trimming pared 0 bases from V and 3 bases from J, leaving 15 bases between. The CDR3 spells CASSQELVHYFKNIQYF. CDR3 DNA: TGCGCCAGCAGCCAAGAGCTTGTCCATTATTTCAAAAACATTCAGTACTTC.

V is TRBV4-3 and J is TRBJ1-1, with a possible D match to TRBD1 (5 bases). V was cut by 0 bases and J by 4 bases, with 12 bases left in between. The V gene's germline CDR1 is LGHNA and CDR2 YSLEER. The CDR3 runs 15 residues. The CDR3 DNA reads TGCGCCAGCAGCCAAGATCGGTACGGGGGCACTGAAGCTTTCTTT. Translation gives CASSQDRYGGTEAFF.

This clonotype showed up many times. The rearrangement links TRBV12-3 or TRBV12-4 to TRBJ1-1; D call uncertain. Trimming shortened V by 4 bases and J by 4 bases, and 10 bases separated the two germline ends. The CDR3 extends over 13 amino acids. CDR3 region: CASSYGWGTEAFF. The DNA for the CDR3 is TGTGCCAGCAGTTACGGCTGGGGCACTGAAGCTTTCTTT.

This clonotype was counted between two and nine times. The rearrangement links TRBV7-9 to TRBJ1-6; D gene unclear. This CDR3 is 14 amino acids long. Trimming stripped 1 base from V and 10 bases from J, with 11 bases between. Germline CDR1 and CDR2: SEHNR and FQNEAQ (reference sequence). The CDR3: CASSLGIKSSPLHF. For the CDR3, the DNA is TGTGCCAGCAGCTTAGGGATCAAATCGTCACCCCTCCACTTT.

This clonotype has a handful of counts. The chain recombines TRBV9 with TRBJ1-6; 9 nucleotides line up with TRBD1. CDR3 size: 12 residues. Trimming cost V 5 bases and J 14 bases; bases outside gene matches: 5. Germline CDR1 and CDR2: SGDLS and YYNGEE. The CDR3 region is CASRSGTGSLHF. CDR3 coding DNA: TGTGCCAGCAGGTCCGGGACAGGGTCCCTCCACTTT.

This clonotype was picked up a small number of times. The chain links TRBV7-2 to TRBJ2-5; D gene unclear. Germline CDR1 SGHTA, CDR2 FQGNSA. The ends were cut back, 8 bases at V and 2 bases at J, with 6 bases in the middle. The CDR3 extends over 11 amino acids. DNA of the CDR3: TGTGCCAGCTCACTTCAAGAGACCCAGTACTTC. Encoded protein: CASSLQETQYF.

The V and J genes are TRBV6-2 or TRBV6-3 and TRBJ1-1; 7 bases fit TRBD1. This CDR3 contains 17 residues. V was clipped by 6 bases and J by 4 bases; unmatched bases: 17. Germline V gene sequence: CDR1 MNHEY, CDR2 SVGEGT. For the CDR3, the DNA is TGTGCCAGCAGGAAAGACAGGGTCTGGGACGAAGGCACTGAAGCTTTCTTT. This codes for CASRKDRVWDEGTEAFF.

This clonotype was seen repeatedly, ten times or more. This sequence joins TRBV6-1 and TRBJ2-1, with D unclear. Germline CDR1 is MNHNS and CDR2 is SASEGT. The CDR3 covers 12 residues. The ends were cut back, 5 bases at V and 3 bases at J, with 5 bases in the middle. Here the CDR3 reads CASSRVYNEQFF. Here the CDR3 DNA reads TGTGCCAGCAGTAGGGTCTACAATGAGCAGTTCTTC.

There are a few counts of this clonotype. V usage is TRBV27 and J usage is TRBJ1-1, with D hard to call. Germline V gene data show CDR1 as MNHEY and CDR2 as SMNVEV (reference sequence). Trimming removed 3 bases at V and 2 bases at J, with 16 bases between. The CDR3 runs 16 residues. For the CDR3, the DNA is TGTGCCAGCAGTTTTGGGCCAGGAAGGATTAACACTGAAGCTTTCTTT. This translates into CASSFGPGRINTEAFF.

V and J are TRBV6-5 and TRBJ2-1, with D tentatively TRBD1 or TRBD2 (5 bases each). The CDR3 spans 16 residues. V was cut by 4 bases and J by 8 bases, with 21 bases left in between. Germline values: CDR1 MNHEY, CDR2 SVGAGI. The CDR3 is CASSSPREAAGDEQFF. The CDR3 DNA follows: TGTGCCAGCAGTTCTCCCAGGGAAGCCGCGGGCGATGAGCAGTTCTTC.

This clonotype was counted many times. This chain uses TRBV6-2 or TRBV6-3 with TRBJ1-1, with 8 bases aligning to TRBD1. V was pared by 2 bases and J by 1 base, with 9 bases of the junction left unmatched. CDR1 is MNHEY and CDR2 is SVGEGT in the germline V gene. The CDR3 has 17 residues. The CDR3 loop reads CASSYLIGTGENTEAFF. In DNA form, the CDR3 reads TGTGCCAGCAGTTACCTAATCGGGACAGGAGAGAACACTGAAGCTTTCTTT.

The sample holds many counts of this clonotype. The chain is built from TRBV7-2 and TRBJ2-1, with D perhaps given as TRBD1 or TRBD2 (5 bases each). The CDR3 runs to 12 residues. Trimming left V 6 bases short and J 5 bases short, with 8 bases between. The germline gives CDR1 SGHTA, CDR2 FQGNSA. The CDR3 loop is CASRGENNEQFF. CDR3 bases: TGTGCCAGCAGAGGGGAGAACAATGAGCAGTTCTTC.

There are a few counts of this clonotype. In DNA, the CDR3 is TGTGCCAGCAGTCCTCACACCGGGGAGCTGTTTTTT. Amino acids: CASSPHTGELFF. The genes are TRBV7-3 and TRBJ2-2; D gene unclear. Trimming left V 6 bases short and J 3 bases short, with 5 bases between. Germline values: CDR1 SGHTA, CDR2 FQGTGA. There are 12 residues in the CDR3.

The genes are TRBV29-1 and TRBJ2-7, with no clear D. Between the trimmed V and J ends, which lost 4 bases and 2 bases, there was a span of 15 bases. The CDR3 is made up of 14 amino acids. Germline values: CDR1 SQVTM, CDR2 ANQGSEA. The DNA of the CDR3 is TGCAGCGTTGCTGACCCAGGAGCTACCTACGAGCAGTACTTC. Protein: CSVADPGATYEQYF.

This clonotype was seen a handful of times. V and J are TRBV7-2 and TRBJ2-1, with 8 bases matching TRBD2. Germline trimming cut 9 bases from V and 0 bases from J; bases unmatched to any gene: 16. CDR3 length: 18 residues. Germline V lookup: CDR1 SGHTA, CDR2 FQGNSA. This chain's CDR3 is CASCLREDQISSYNEQFF. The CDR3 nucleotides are TGTGCCAGTTGCCTGCGGGAGGATCAGATTAGCTCCTACAATGAGCAGTTCTTC.

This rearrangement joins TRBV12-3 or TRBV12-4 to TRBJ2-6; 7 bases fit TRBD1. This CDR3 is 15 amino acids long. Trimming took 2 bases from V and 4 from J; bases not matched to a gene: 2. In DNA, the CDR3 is TGTGCCAGCAGTTTAAGGGGGCGAGGGGCCAACGTCCTGACTTTC. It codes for CASSLRGRGANVLTF.

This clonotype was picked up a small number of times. CDR3 bases: TGTGCCAGCAGCCAAAGACTAGCGGGGGCCCCCAATGAGCAGTTCTTC. Protein sequence: CASSQRLAGAPNEQFF. V usage is TRBV4-2 and J usage is TRBJ2-1; 12 nucleotides match TRBD2. V trimming: 2 bases; J trimming: 6 bases; junction bases outside the gene matches: 5. The CDR3 spans 16 residues. Germline loops: CDR1 LGHNA, CDR2 YNFKEQ.

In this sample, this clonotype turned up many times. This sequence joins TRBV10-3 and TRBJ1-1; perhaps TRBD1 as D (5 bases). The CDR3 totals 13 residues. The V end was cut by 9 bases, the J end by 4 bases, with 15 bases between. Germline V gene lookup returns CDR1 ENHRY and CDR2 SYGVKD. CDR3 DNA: TGTGCCATAGCGGGACTTGCGGGCACTGAAGCTTTCTTT. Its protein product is CAIAGLAGTEAFF.

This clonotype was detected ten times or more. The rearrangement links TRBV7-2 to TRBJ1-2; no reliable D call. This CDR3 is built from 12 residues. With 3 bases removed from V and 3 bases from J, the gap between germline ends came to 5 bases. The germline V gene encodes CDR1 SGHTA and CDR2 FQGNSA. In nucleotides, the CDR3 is TGTGCCAGCAGCTTTACAGACTATGGCTACACCTTC. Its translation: CASSFTDYGYTF.

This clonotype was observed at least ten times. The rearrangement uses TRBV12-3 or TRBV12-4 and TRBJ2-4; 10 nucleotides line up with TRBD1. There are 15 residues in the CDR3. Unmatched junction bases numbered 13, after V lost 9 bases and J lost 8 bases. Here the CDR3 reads CASVPGQGSEDIQYF. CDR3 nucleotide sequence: TGTGCCAGTGTTCCGGGACAGGGGTCTGAAGACATTCAGTACTTC.

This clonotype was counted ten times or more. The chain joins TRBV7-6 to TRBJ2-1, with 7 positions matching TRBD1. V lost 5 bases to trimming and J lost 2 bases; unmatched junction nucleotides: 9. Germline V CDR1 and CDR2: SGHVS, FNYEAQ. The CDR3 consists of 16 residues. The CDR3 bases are TGTGCCAGCAGCCCAGCCCCCGGGACAGCCTACAATGAGCAGTTCTTC. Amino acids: CASSPAPGTAYNEQFF.